The 22 T cell receptor beta chains below were found in one sample sequenced in a study of T cell responses to AZD1222 COVID-19 vaccine. TCRdb keeps only in-frame clones here, not all; method: immunoSEQ multiplex PCR. This sample has over 110,000 clones; roughly nine tenths occur once, and the top ten carry 1.5% to 2%. The source was peripheral blood, collected 28 days after the second AZD1222 dose. The receptor source for this set is an adult who received the AZD1222 COVID-19 vaccine.

V usage is TRBV30 and J usage is TRBJ2-5; 7 positions agree with TRBD2. The CDR3 is 17 amino acids. V trimming: 2 bases; J trimming: 2 bases; junction bases outside the gene matches: 14. Germline-derived CDR1 and CDR2 are GTSNPN and SVGIG (reference sequence). This CDR3 reads CAWSLYRDYLNQETQYF. The DNA for the CDR3 is TGTGCCTGGAGTCTCTACCGGGACTACCTAAATCAAGAGACCCAGTACTTC.

This clone was seen a handful of times. The J gene is TRBJ1-1, the V gene TRBV11-3; a weak D match, TRBD1 (5 bases). Germline V lookup: CDR1 SGHNT, CDR2 YENEEA. The CDR3 length is 15 residues. Trimming removed 1 base at V and 4 bases at J, with 13 bases between. CDR3 sequence: CASSLGGGRGTEAFF. For the CDR3, the DNA is TGTGCCAGCAGCTTAGGGGGGGGTAGAGGCACTGAAGCTTTCTTT.

The chain has TRBV2 and TRBJ1-6; 7 nucleotides match TRBD1. The CDR3 contains 13 residues. CDR1 is SNHLY, CDR2 FYNNEI, per germline. After removal of 6 bases from V and 9 bases from J, the junction contained 5 bases not matched to a gene. In nucleotides, the CDR3 is TGTGCCAGCAGAGGGACAGAGCTTTCACCCCTCCACTTT. This codes for CASRGTELSPLHF.

In this sample, this clone turned up a few times. V is TRBV29-1 and J is TRBJ1-5; D unresolved. This CDR3 region has 13 residues. CDR1 and CDR2 (germline): SQVTM, ANQGSEA. V was pared by 7 bases and J by 5 bases, with 15 bases between. The CDR3 DNA follows: TGCAGCGACGCCGCAGGAGGACATCAGCCCCAGCATTTT. Protein: CSDAAGGHQPQHF.

The chain carries TRBV18 and TRBJ2-3; no reliable D call. Germline V gene lookup returns CDR1 KGHSH and CDR2 LQKENI. This CDR3 has 12 amino acids. V was trimmed by 6 bases and J by 4 bases, leaving 8 bases between them. Here the CDR3 DNA reads TGTGCCAGCTCCCCGCTGGCAGATACGCAGTATTTT. Protein product: CASSPLADTQYF.

The chain is built from TRBV15 and TRBJ2-7; perhaps TRBD2 as D (5 bases). The CDR3 extends over 14 amino acids. Trimming took off 1 base at V and 0 bases at J, with 7 bases between the two ends. CDR1 is LNHNV, CDR2 YYDKDF, per germline (reference sequence). The CDR3 spells CATSRGADSYEQYF. The DNA of the CDR3 is TGTGCCACCAGCAGAGGAGCGGACTCCTACGAGCAGTACTTC. The variable domain in full, with the rest retrieved from reference TRBV15 and TRBJ2-7, is DAMVIQNPRYQVTQFGKPVTLSCSQTLNHNVMYWYQQKSSQAPKLLFHYYDKDFNNEADTPDNFQSRRPNTSFCFLDIRSPGLGDTAMYLCATSRGADSYEQYFGPGTRLTVT.

This clone was recorded at least ten times. The chain carries TRBV6-4 and TRBJ2-3; TRBD2 matches at 12 bases. The CDR3 is 15 amino acids. Germline V gene lookup returns CDR1 MRHNA and CDR2 SNTAGT. Losses at the gene ends were 3 bases for V and 6 bases for J; bases not matched to a gene: 4. CDR3 sequence: CASSETSGGTDTQYF. DNA of the CDR3: TGTGCCAGCAGTGAAACTAGCGGGGGGACCGATACGCAGTATTTT.

The rearrangement uses TRBV28 and TRBJ2-1; no reliable D call. Germline-derived CDR1 and CDR2 are MDHEN and SYDVKM. Trimming removed 2 bases at V and 12 bases at J, with 14 bases between. This CDR3 spans 13 amino acids. CDR3 in DNA: TGTGCCAGCAGTTTACAAGTGGGCCTGGGGCAGTTCTTC. Protein sequence: CASSLQVGLGQFF.

The rearrangement links TRBV7-9 to TRBJ1-1; D perhaps matches TRBD1 (5 bases). Trimming stripped 2 bases from V and 1 base from J, with 8 bases between. Germline assignment: CDR1 SEHNR and CDR2 FQNEAQ (reference sequence). CDR3 size: 14 residues. The CDR3 region is CASSLIGGNTEAFF. The CDR3 DNA reads as TGTGCCAGCAGCTTAATCGGGGGGAACACTGAAGCTTTCTTT.

The chain is built from TRBV29-1 and TRBJ2-1, with D unresolved. V was cut by 3 bases and J by 6 bases, with 12 bases left in between. This CDR3 has 13 residues. Germline CDR1 and CDR2: SQVTM and ANQGSEA. The CDR3 region is CSVDPLSSNEQFF. The DNA for the CDR3 is TGCAGCGTTGACCCCCTCAGCAGCAATGAGCAGTTCTTC.

The chain carries TRBV30 and TRBJ1-6; D unclear. With 1 base removed from V and 14 bases from J, the gap between germline ends came to 12 bases. The germline CDR1 and CDR2 sequences are GTSNPN and SVGIG (reference sequence). The CDR3 loop spans 12 amino acids. CDR3 DNA: TGTGCCTGGAGTGGACCGGGAGAGACCCTCCACTTT. Translation gives CAWSGPGETLHF.

This clone was recorded only once. The rearrangement uses TRBV10-3 and TRBJ2-2; TRBD1 agrees at 7 bases. Germline assignment: CDR1 ENHRY and CDR2 SYGVKD. V dropped 3 bases and J dropped 7; count of bases not matched to a gene: 8. The CDR3 covers 15 residues. The CDR3 loop is CAISEKGAQVGELFF. The CDR3, as DNA: TGTGCCATCAGTGAAAAGGGGGCGCAGGTCGGGGAGCTGTTTTTT.

The chain couples TRBV5-1 to TRBJ1-2; 7 positions agree with TRBD1. The trim removed 0 bases at V and 12 bases at J, leaving 11 bases unmatched. This CDR3 is built from 14 residues. Germline V gives CDR1 SGHRS, CDR2 YFSETQ. DNA for the CDR3: TGCGCCAGCAGCTTGGGATACAGGGGACGTCTGGACACCTTC. Protein product: CASSLGYRGRLDTF.

This rearrangement joins TRBV10-2 to TRBJ2-3, with TRBD2 matching 12 bases. This CDR3 contains 17 residues. V lost 3 bases and J lost 3; bases outside the gene matches: 7. CDR1 WSHSY and CDR2 SAAADI come from the germline V gene. The CDR3 DNA reads TGCGCCAGCAGTGATTCGACTAGCGGGAGAAGAACAGATACGCAGTATTTT. Protein sequence: CASSDSTSGRRTDTQYF.

The chain joins TRBV6-4 to TRBJ2-1, with 13 nucleotides matching TRBD2. Unmatched junction bases numbered 5, after V lost 4 bases and J lost 5 bases. Per germline, CDR1 MRHNA and CDR2 SNTAGT. The CDR3 runs to 16 residues. The CDR3 bases are TGTGCCAGCAGTGCAACCGGGACTAGCGGGAACAATGAGCAGTTCTTC. Amino acid sequence: CASSATGTSGNNEQFF.

V gene TRBV29-1 combines with J gene TRBJ1-2, with a weak D call TRBD1 (5 bases). Germline-derived CDR1 and CDR2 are SQVTM and ANQGSEA. The CDR3 extends over 12 amino acids. With 4 bases removed from V and 3 bases from J, the gap between germline ends came to 9 bases. The CDR3 spells CSVGGDDYGYTF. DNA of the CDR3: TGCAGCGTTGGAGGGGATGACTATGGCTACACCTTC.

This clone has only a few counts. The genes are TRBV29-1 and TRBJ2-7, with D maybe TRBD1 (6 bases). The ends were cut back, 7 bases at V and 3 bases at J, with 16 bases in the middle. The CDR3 consists of 13 residues. Germline V gene sequence: CDR1 SQVTM, CDR2 ANQGSEA. The CDR3 region is CSAGHICSYEQYV. The CDR3 nucleotides read TGCAGCGCGGGACACATTTGCAGCTACGAGCAGTACGTC.

The chain joins TRBV14 to TRBJ2-3; 10 bases line up with TRBD2. CDR3 size: 15 residues. The V and J ends lost 2 bases and 4 bases, in that order; junction bases with no gene match: 3. CDR1 is SGHDN, CDR2 FVKESK, per germline. The CDR3 is CASSQWTSGADTQYF. The CDR3 DNA is TGTGCCAGCAGCCAATGGACTAGCGGCGCAGATACGCAGTATTTT.

The chain combines TRBV5-6 with TRBJ2-5; D might be TRBD1 or TRBD2, each matching 6 bases. V was clipped by 3 bases and J by 4 bases, with 10 bases between them. Germline CDR1 SGHDT, CDR2 YYEEEE. This CDR3 is built from 13 residues. CDR3 protein: CASSWGAGETQYF. CDR3 bases: TGTGCCAGCAGCTGGGGGGCGGGAGAGACCCAGTACTTC.

This sequence joins TRBV6-5 and TRBJ2-1; the D gene is possibly TRBD2 (6 bases). CDR1 is MNHEY, CDR2 SVGAGI, per germline. Trimming shortened V by 6 bases and J by 6 bases, and 12 bases separated the two germline ends. There are 13 residues in the CDR3. The CDR3 nucleotides read TGTGCCAGCAGCCTCTGGAGGGGCAATGAGCAGTTCTTC. Translated: CASSLWRGNEQFF.

This chain links TRBV27 with TRBJ2-7, with D tentatively TRBD1 (5 bases). The CDR3 totals 13 residues. V lost 2 bases to trimming and J lost 6 bases, with 11 bases between them. CDR1 and CDR2 from the germline V gene are MNHEY and SMNVEV (reference sequence). The CDR3 DNA sequence: TGTGCCAGCAGTTTAACCCGTGGGGCCGAGCAGTACGTC. This sequence encodes CASSLTRGAEQYV.

The J gene is TRBJ1-2, the V gene TRBV28; 10 nucleotides agree with TRBD1. Germline V lookup: CDR1 MDHEN, CDR2 SYDVKM. Trimming cost V 2 bases and J 4 bases; bases outside gene matches: 4. The CDR3 spans 15 residues. The CDR3 DNA follows: TGTGCCAGCAGTTTAAGACAGGGGGCGATCTATGGCTACACCTTC. It encodes CASSLRQGAIYGYTF.